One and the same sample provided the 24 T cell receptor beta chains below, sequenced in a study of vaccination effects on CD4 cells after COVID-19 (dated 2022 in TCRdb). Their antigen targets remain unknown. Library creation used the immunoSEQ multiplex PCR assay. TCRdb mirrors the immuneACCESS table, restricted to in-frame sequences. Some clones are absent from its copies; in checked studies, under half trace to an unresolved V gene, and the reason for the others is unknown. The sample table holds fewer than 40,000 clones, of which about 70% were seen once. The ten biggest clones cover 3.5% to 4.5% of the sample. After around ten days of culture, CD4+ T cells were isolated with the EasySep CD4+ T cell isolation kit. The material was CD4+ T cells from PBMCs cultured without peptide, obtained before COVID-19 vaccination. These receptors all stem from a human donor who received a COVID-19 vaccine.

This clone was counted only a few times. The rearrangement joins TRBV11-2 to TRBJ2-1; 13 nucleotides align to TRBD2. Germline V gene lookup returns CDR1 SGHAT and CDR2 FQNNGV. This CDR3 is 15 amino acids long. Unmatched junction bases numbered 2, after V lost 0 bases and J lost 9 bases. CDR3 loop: CASSLDRTSGSEQFF. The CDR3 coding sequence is TGTGCCAGCAGCTTAGATCGGACTAGCGGGAGTGAGCAGTTCTTC.

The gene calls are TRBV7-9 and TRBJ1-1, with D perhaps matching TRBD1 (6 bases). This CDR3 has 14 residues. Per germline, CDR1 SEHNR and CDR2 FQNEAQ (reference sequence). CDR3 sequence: CGSGQGPSNAEAFF. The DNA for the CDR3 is TGTGGCAGTGGCCAGGGGCCTAGTAACGCTGAAGCTTTCTTT.

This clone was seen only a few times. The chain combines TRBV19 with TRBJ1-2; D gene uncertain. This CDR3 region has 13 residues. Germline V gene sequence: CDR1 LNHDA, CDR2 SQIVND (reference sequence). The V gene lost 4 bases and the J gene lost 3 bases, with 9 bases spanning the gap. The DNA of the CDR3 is TGTGCCAGTAGTAAATCAGGTTACTATGGCTACACCTTC. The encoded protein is CASSKSGYYGYTF.

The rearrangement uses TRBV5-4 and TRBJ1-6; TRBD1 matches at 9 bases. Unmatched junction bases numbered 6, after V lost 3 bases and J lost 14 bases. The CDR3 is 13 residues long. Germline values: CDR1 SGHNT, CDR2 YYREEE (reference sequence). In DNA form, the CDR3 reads TGTGCCAGCAGCTATAACAGGGGGCGCGCCCTCCACTTT. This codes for CASSYNRGRALHF.

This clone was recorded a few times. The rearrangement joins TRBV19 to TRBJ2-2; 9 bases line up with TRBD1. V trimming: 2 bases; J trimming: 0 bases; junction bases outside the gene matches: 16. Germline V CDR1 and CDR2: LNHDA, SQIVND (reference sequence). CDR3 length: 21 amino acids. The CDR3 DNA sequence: TGTGCCAGTAGTATACCATTTATGCGACAGGGGGGTCTTGCGAACACCGGGGAGCTGTTTTTT. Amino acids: CASSIPFMRQGGLANTGELFF.

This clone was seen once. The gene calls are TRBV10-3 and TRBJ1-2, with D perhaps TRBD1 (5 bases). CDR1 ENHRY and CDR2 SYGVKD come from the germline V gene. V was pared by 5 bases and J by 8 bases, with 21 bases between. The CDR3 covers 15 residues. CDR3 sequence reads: CAISLRVAGPNGYTF. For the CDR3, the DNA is TGTGCCATCAGTTTGAGGGTGGCAGGGCCAAACGGCTACACCTTC.

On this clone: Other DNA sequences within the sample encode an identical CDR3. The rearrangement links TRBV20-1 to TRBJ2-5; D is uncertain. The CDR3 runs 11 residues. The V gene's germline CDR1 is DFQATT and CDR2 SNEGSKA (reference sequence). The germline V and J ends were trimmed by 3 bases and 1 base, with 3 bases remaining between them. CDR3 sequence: CSARSQETQYF. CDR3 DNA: TGCAGTGCTAGGTCCCAAGAGACCCAGTACTTC.

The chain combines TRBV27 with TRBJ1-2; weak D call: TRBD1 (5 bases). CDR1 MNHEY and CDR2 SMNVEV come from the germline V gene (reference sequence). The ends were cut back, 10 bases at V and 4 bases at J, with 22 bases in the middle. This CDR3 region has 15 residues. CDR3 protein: CATLPYGALGYGYTF. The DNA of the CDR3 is TGTGCCACGCTCCCATACGGGGCGCTAGGCTATGGCTACACCTTC.

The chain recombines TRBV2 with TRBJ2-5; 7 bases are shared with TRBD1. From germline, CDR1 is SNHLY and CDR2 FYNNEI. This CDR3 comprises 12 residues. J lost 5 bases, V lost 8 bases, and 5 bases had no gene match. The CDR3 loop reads CASGQEYETQYF. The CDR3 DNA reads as TGTGCCAGCGGACAGGAATATGAGACCCAGTACTTC.

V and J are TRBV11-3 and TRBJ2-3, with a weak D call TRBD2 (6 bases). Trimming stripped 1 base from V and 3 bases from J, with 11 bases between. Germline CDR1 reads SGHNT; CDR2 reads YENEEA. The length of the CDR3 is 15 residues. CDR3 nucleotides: TGTGCCAGCAGCTTAGGCGGGACTTTGACAGATACGCAGTATTTT. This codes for CASSLGGTLTDTQYF.

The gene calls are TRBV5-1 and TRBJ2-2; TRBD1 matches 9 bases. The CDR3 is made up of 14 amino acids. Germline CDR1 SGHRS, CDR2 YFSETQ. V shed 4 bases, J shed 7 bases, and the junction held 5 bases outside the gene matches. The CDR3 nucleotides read TGCGCCAGCAGCCTGGGACAGGGTCACGGGGAGCTGTTTTTT. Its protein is CASSLGQGHGELFF.

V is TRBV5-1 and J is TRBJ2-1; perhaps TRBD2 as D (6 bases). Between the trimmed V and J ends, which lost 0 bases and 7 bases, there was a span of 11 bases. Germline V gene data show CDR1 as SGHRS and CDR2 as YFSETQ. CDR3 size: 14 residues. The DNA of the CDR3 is TGCGCCAGCAGCTTGGTGGCGGGGAAGAATGAGCAGTTCTTC. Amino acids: CASSLVAGKNEQFF.

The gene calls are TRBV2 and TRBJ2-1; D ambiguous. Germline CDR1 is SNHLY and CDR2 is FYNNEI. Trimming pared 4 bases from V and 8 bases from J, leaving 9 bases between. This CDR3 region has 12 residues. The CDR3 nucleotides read TGTGCCAGCAGTGGCAGCGCACATGAGCAGTTCTTC. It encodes CASSGSAHEQFF. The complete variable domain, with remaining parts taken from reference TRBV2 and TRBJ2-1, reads EPEVTQTPSHQVTQMGQEVILRCVPISNHLYFYWYRQILGQKVEFLVSFYNNEISEKSEIFDDQFSVERPDGSNFTLKIRSTKLEDSAMYFCASSGSAHEQFFGPGTRLTVL.

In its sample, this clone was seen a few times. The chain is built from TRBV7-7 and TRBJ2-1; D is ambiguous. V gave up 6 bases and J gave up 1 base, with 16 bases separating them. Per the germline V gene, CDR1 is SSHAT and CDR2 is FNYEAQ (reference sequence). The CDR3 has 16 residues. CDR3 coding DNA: TGTGCCAGCAGTTCCGGACGGACCATTTCCTACAATGAGCAGTTCTTC. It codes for CASSSGRTISYNEQFF.

Here the CDR3 DNA reads TGTGCCAGTAGTATTAATGGGCGGCACTCTGGAAACACCATATATTTT. Protein sequence: CASSINGRHSGNTIYF. The V call is TRBV19, the J call TRBJ1-3; D gene unclear. The CDR3 sequence is 16 residues long. Trimming stripped 3 bases from V and 0 bases from J, with 12 bases between. Germline-derived CDR1 and CDR2 are LNHDA and SQIVND (reference sequence).

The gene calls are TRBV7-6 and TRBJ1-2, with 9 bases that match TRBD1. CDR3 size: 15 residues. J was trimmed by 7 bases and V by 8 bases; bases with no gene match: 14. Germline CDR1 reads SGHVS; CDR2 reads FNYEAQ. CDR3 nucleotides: TGTGCCAGCGGACTTAAGCCGGGACAGGGTTTTGGCTACACCTTC. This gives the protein CASGLKPGQGFGYTF.

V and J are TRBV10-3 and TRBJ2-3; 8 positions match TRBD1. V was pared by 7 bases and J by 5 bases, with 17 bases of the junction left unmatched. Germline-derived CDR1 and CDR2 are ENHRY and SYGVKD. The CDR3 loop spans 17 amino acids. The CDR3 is CAITRGLGAGGEDTQYF. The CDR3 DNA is TGTGCCATCACGCGGGGCCTGGGGGCAGGGGGCGAAGATACGCAGTATTTT.

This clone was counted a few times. The CDR3 sequence: CASRPSASPGETQYF. In DNA, the CDR3 is TGCGCCAGCAGACCGAGCGCGAGTCCGGGCGAGACCCAGTACTTC. The chain has TRBV10-1 and TRBJ2-5; D remains unclear. The CDR3 is made up of 15 amino acids. Germline values: CDR1 WNHNN, CDR2 SYGVQD (reference sequence). Deletions cut 6 bases from V and 5 bases from J, with 19 bases between.

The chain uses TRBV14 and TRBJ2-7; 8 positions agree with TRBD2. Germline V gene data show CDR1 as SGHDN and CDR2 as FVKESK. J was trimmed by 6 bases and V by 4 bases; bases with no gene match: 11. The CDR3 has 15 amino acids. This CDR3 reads CASSRPGLDSREQYF. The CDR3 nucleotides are TGTGCCAGCAGCCGGCCGGGACTAGATAGTCGCGAGCAGTACTTC.

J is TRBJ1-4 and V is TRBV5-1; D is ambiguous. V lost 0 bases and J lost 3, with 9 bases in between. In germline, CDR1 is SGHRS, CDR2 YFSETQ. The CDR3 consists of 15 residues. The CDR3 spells CASSLEGFPNEKLFF. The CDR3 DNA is TGCGCCAGCAGCTTGGAGGGCTTCCCTAATGAAAAACTGTTTTTT. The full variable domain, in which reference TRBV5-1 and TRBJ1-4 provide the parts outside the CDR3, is KAGVTQTPRYLIKTRGQQVTLSCSPISGHRSVSWYQQTPGQGLQFLFEYFSETQRNKGNFPGRFSGRQFSNSRSEMNVSTLELGDSALYLCASSLEGFPNEKLFFGSGTQLSVL.

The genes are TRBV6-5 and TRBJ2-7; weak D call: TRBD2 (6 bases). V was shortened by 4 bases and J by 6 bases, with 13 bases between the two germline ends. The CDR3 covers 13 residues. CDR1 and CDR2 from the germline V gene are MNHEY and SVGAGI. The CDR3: CASSSVAVSEQYF. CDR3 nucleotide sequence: TGTGCCAGCAGTTCTGTAGCGGTTAGCGAGCAGTACTTC.

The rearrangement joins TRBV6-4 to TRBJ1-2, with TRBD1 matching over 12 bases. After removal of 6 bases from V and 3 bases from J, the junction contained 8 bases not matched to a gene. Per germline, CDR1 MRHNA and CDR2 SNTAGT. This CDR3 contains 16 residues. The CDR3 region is CASSATGTGGDYGYTF. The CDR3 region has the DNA TGTGCCAGCAGCGCCACCGGGACAGGGGGCGACTATGGCTACACCTTC.

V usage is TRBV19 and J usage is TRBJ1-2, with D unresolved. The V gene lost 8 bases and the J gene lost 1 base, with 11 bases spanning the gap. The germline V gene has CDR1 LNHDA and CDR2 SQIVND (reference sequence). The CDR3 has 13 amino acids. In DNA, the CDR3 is TGTGCCAGTGCCTATTCGGTTAACTATGGCTACACCTTC. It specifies CASAYSVNYGYTF.

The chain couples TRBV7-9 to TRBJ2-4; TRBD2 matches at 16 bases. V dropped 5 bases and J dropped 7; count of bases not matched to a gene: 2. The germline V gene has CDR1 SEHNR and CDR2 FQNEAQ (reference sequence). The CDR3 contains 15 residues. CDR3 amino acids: CASSRGLAGGNIQYF. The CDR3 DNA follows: TGTGCCAGCAGCCGGGGACTAGCGGGAGGGAACATTCAGTACTTC.